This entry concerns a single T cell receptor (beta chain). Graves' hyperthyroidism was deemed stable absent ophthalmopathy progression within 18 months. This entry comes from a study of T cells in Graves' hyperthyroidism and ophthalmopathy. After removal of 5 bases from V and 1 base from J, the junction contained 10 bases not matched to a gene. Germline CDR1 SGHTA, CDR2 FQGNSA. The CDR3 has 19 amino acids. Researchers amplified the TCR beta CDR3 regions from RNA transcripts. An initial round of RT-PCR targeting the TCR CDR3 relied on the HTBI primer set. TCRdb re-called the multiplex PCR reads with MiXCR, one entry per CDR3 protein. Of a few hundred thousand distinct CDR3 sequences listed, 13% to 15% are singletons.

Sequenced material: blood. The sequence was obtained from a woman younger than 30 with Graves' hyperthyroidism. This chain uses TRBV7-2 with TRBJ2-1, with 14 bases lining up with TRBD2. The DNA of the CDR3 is TGTGCCAGCAGCATGGGACTAGCGGGAGATGGCAGATCCTACAATGAGCAGTTCTTC. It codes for CASSMGLAGDGRSYNEQFF.